Listed below are T cell receptor beta chains from one sample, sequenced in a study of CD8 T cells in ankylosing spondylitis. TCRdb re-derived calls from the 5' RACE reads in MiXCR, one entry per CDR3 protein. The sample includes about 540,000 distinct CDR3 sequences, about 12% seen only once; the top ten take under 7.5%. The sequencing sample was made of blood, either unsorted or a sorted T cell fraction (not recorded which). Receptor source: a male donor with ankylosing spondylitis. Both conserved end residues are part of each CDR3. The D gene is left open where the match is weak. Where a row states a size, it is once, few, many or the class of an expanded clone; other rows omit it.

v_call	j_call	clone_size	d_call	cdr3_nt	cdr3_aa
TRBV20-1	TRBJ1-5	NA	NA	TGCAGTGCCAGCGGACAGACCGAACAGCCCCAGCATTTT	CSASGQTEQPQHF
TRBV27	TRBJ2-1	few	NA	TGTGCCAGCAGTTCCAACCCCTCCTACAATGAGCAGTTCTTC	CASSSNPSYNEQFF
TRBV30	TRBJ1-2	NA	NA	TGTGCCTTATACCGGGAGGCTGGCTACACCTTC	CALYREAGYTF
TRBV12-3/TRBV12-4	TRBJ1-2	NA	TRBD1	TGTGCCAGCAGATTTGGACAGGTCTATGGCTACACCTTC	CASRFGQVYGYTF
TRBV15	TRBJ1-2	few	NA	TGTGCCACCAGCAGAGAGGTTTATGGCTACACCTTC	CATSREVYGYTF
TRBV12-3/TRBV12-4	TRBJ2-1	many	TRBD2	TGTGCCAGCAGTTGGGCCCCGGCGGGAGGGTTCGATGAGCAGTTCTTC	CASSWAPAGGFDEQFF
TRBV15	TRBJ1-1	few	NA	TGTGCCACCAGCACACAGGGACAGAACACTGAAGCTTTCTTT	CATSTQGQNTEAFF
TRBV2	TRBJ1-1	few	NA	TGTGCCAGCACCGGGTTCTCTGAAGCTTTCTTT	CASTGFSEAFF
TRBV7-2	TRBJ1-5	NA	TRBD1	TGTGCCAGCAGCTTCCCCGTTGGACAGGGGGGCCAGCCCCAGCATTTT	CASSFPVGQGGQPQHF
TRBV12-3/TRBV12-4	TRBJ2-1	many	NA	TGTGCCAGCAGTTTAACTACCTACAATGAGCAGTTCTTC	CASSLTTYNEQFF
TRBV29-1	TRBJ2-3	few	NA	TGCAGCGTTGCCATGACTCCCACAGATACGCAGTATTTT	CSVAMTPTDTQYF
TRBV3-1	TRBJ2-7	NA	NA	TGTGCCAGCAGCCAAGAGCGCAGTGGGGGGTACCTCGAGCAGTACTTC	CASSQERSGGYLEQYF
TRBV20-1	TRBJ2-1	few	TRBD2	TGCAGTGCTGAGAAACTAGCGGGCTCCTACAATGAGCAGTTCTTC	CSAEKLAGSYNEQFF
TRBV28	TRBJ2-5	NA	TRBD2	TGTGCCAGCAGCCCCCTAGGGGAGGGCCGGGGAGAGACCCAGTACTTC	CASSPLGEGRGETQYF
TRBV11-2	TRBJ2-5	NA	TRBD2	TGTGCCAGCAGCTTAGTGACTAGCGGCGAGACCCAGTACTTC	CASSLVTSGETQYF
TRBV24-1	TRBJ2-1	NA	NA	TGTGCCACCAGTGGCCGGGACTCAGAAAGAACAACGGATGAGCAGTTCTTC	CATSGRDSERTTDEQFF
TRBV7-6	TRBJ2-7	NA	TRBD2	TGTGCCAGCAGCCCTAGGACTAGCGGACCCGTCACCGCCTACGAGCAGTACTTC	CASSPRTSGPVTAYEQYF
TRBV29-1	TRBJ2-1	NA	NA	TGCAGCGGCCTTGGGCGACAGGTTCCCTCCAATGAGCAGTTCTTC	CSGLGRQVPSNEQFF
TRBV3-1	TRBJ1-1	few	NA	TGTGCCAGCAGCCAGATAGATAGGAGGACTGAAGCTTTCTTT	CASSQIDRRTEAFF
TRBV4-1	TRBJ1-5	few	NA	TGCGCCAGCAGCGTCCGGGAGGATAGCAATCAGCCCCAGCATTTT	CASSVREDSNQPQHF
TRBV5-1	TRBJ2-2	NA	TRBD1	TGCGCCAGCAGCTCGCGGACAGGGAACACCGGGGAGCTGTTTTTT	CASSSRTGNTGELFF
TRBV5-1	TRBJ1-5	few	NA	TGCGCCAGCAGCGCGGGACCAATTAGCAATCAGCCCCAGCATTTT	CASSAGPISNQPQHF
TRBV4-1	TRBJ1-5	NA	NA	TGCGCCAGCAGCCCCCCGGACAGCTATAGCAATCAGCCCCAGCATTTT	CASSPPDSYSNQPQHF
TRBV10-3	TRBJ2-5	few	NA	TGTGCCATCAGCCCAGGGGGGGGCCAAGAGACCCAGTACTTC	CAISPGGGQETQYF
TRBV29-1	TRBJ2-1	NA	TRBD1	TGCAGCCTCCCGGGACAGGGCAACGAGCAGTTCTTC	CSLPGQGNEQFF
TRBV7-2	TRBJ2-3	few	NA	TGTGCCAGCAGCTTTTACCCCCCAGATACGCAGTATTTT	CASSFYPPDTQYF
TRBV5-1	TRBJ2-7	many	NA	TGCGCCAGCAGCTCGAGTAGCTCCTACGAGCAGTACTTC	CASSSSSSYEQYF
TRBV6-1	TRBJ2-1	NA	TRBD2	TGTGCCAGCAGTGGTAGTGGTGGAGCGGGAGCCTACAATGAGCAGTTCTTC	CASSGSGGAGAYNEQFF
TRBV7-6	TRBJ1-5	few	NA	TGTGCCAGCAGCTTAACTGGCAGTCCCCAGCATTTT	CASSLTGSPQHF
TRBV25-1	TRBJ2-7	NA	NA	TGTGCCAGCAGTGGGACGGGGACCTCCTACGAGCAGTACTTC	CASSGTGTSYEQYF
TRBV7-9	TRBJ2-2	NA	NA	TGTGCCAGCAGCTTGGGCCCAGGTATCTCGAACACCGGGGAGCTGTTTTTT	CASSLGPGISNTGELFF
TRBV5-1	TRBJ1-6	NA	TRBD1	TGCGCCAGCGGGACAGATCATAATTCACCCCTCCACTTT	CASGTDHNSPLHF
TRBV4-1	TRBJ2-1	many	NA	TGCGCCAGCAGCCATCGGGGTGAGCAGTTCTTC	CASSHRGEQFF
TRBV5-1	TRBJ2-3	few	TRBD2	TGCGCCAGCAGCCGGACTAGCGAGGCTCCTACGCAGTATTTT	CASSRTSEAPTQYF
TRBV7-2	TRBJ1-1	few	NA	TGTGCCAGCAGCATAAGGGCCGGTTCTAACACTGAAGCTTTCTTT	CASSIRAGSNTEAFF
TRBV20-1	TRBJ1-1	NA	NA	TGCAGTGCTTTTGGCAGGATGAACACTGAAGCTTTCTTT	CSAFGRMNTEAFF
TRBV11-2	TRBJ1-2	few	TRBD1	TGTGCCAGCAGCCAAGAATGGGACAGGGGGCTCGGTGGCTACACCTTC	CASSQEWDRGLGGYTF
TRBV6-2/TRBV6-3	TRBJ2-7	few	NA	TGTGCCAGCAGTTCCTTATACTACGAGCAGTACTTC	CASSSLYYEQYF
TRBV20-1	TRBJ1-1	few	NA	TGCAGTGCAGAGGGGAGGCTGGCTGAAGCTTTCTTT	CSAEGRLAEAFF
TRBV7-2	TRBJ1-2	NA	NA	TGTGCCAGCAGCCTCCAGGGGCGCTATGGCTACACCTTC	CASSLQGRYGYTF
TRBV20-1	TRBJ2-3	NA	NA	TGCAGTGCTAGAGGGGGGGCTAGCGGTTCAGATACGCAGTATTTT	CSARGGASGSDTQYF
TRBV20-1	TRBJ1-1	few	NA	TGCAGTGCGCCGCCCACGGGCAACACTGAAGCTTTCTTT	CSAPPTGNTEAFF
TRBV5-1	TRBJ2-2	few	TRBD2	TGCGCCAGCAGACCACTAGCGGGAGCCGGCGGGGAGCTGTTTTTT	CASRPLAGAGGELFF
TRBV11-2	TRBJ2-7	few	TRBD1	TGTGCCAGCAGCTTCGGGACAGGCCCCGATTTGTACTACGAGCAGTACTTC	CASSFGTGPDLYYEQYF
TRBV20-1	TRBJ2-5	NA	TRBD2	TGCAGTGCTCCAGCGGGAAGTGAGACCCAGTACTTC	CSAPAGSETQYF
TRBV19	TRBJ2-3	NA	TRBD1	TGTGCCAGTAGTCAGGGGGTTATCACAGATACGCAGTATTTT	CASSQGVITDTQYF
TRBV28	TRBJ2-1	many	TRBD2	TGTGCCAGTGGACTAGCGGGCTACAATGAGCAGTTCTTC	CASGLAGYNEQFF
TRBV5-1	TRBJ2-2	NA	TRBD1	TGCGCCAGCAGCTTAGACAGGGGGCTCACCGGGGAGCTGTTTTTT	CASSLDRGLTGELFF